Listed below are T cell receptor beta chains from one sample, sequenced in a study of shared clonotypes between healthy human individuals. Sequencing used immunoSEQ multiplex PCR; TCRdb keeps in-frame clones, though not all of them. This sample has 2,500,000 or so clones, with over 85% found just once. What was sequenced was naive CD4+ T cells from PBMCs. Every receptor here comes from a man between 18 and 29 years old in good health. Some clones in this sample may be carry-over from other donors' samples. CDR3s include the opening cysteine and the closing phenylalanine or tryptophan. A D gene is named only where the DNA matches it firmly. Rows give clone size only sometimes, using once, few, many, or a class for an expanded clone.

>TRBD2|once|TRBJ2-2|TRBV7-9
TGTGCCAGCAGCTTAATAAGTCCTAGCGGGAGGAGGCCCGGGGAGCTGTTTTTT
CASSLISPSGRRPGELFF
>.|.|TRBJ1-5|TRBV2
TGTGCCAGCAGCGACCGCCGTTTGGCCCAGCATTTT
CASSDRRLAQHF
>TRBD2|.|TRBJ2-1|TRBV5-4
TGTGCCAGCAGCTTACCGCGCCTAGCGGGAGATCATGAGCAGTTCTTC
CASSLPRLAGDHEQFF
>TRBD2|once|TRBJ2-7|TRBV7-2
TGTGCCAGCAGCTTAGTCCTAGCGGGCACTAATGGGGGATACTACGAGCAGTACTTC
CASSLVLAGTNGGYYEQYF
>TRBD2|.|TRBJ2-1|TRBV5-1
TGCGCCAGCAGCTACCTAGCGGGAGGTAACAATGAGCAGTTCTTC
CASSYLAGGNNEQFF
>.|.|TRBJ1-1|TRBV19
TGTGCCAGTAAGGCGGGGGGCGATCTTACTGAAGCTTTCTTT
CASKAGGDLTEAFF
>.|.|TRBJ1-1|TRBV28
TGTGCCAGCAGTCCCGACACGTCTGAAGCTTTCTTT
CASSPDTSEAFF
>.|.|TRBJ2-7|TRBV18
TGTGCCAGCTCCCGAGCGCAGGACACATACGAGCAGTACTTC
CASSRAQDTYEQYF
>.|.|TRBJ1-4|TRBV2
TGTGCCAGCAGCTTAATTGGCGGGAGTAATGAAAAACTGTTTTTT
CASSLIGGSNEKLFF
>TRBD2|.|TRBJ2-1|TRBV7-2
TGTGCCAGCAGTCTAGCGGCTAGCTCCTACAATGAGCAGTTCTTC
CASSLAASSYNEQFF
>.|once|TRBJ2-1|TRBV5-1
TGCGCCAGCAGCCCCACGGGTACACTCTACAATGAGCAGTTCTTC
CASSPTGTLYNEQFF
>.|once|TRBJ2-7|TRBV28
TGTGCCAGCAGTTTGACAGGTCCATACGAGCAGTACTTC
CASSLTGPYEQYF
>.|.|TRBJ1-2|TRBV30
TGTGCCTGGAGTGTTTTTTTAGAACCTTATGGCTACACCTTC
CAWSVFLEPYGYTF
>.|once|TRBJ2-7|TRBV7-2
TGTGCCAGCAGCTTAGCGTGGGCGGCCTACGAGCAGTACTTC
CASSLAWAAYEQYF
>.|once|TRBJ2-7|TRBV5-1
TGCGCCAGCAGCTTGGGGGTGACAGTCAGCTCCTACGAGCAGTACTTC
CASSLGVTVSSYEQYF
>.|.|TRBJ1-2|TRBV5-1
TGCGCCAGCAGCCCGGGGGAGGTACCCTATGGCTACACCTTC
CASSPGEVPYGYTF
>.|.|TRBJ1-1|TRBV5-1
TGCGCCAGCAGCTTGGTTACAGGGTCCACTGAAGCTTTCTTT
CASSLVTGSTEAFF
>TRBD2|.|TRBJ2-1|TRBV11-2
TGTGCCAGCACCCTTGTCCTAGCGGGAGTCAATGAGCAGTTCTTC
CASTLVLAGVNEQFF
>.|.|TRBJ2-1|TRBV5-1
TGCGCCAGCAGCGACTCCCCGGGCGATGAGCAGTTCTTC
CASSDSPGDEQFF
>.|once|TRBJ1-6|TRBV28
TGTGCCAGCAGTCTACAGGGACATTTCAATTCACCCCTCCACTTT
CASSLQGHFNSPLHF
>TRBD1|.|TRBJ2-1|TRBV10-3
TGTGCCATCGGGACAGGGGCAGGCAACAATGAGCAGTTCTTC
CAIGTGAGNNEQFF
>TRBD2|.|TRBJ2-3|TRBV29-1
TGCAGCGTTGAAAGTAGCGGGCGCACAGATACGCAGTATTTT
CSVESSGRTDTQYF
>.|.|TRBJ2-7|TRBV11-2
TGTGCCAGCAGCCCTCGCACCTACGAGCAGTACTTC
CASSPRTYEQYF
>.|.|TRBJ1-5|TRBV27
TGTGCCAGCAGTTTCGCGGCAGGGAGAAATCAGCCCCAGCATTTT
CASSFAAGRNQPQHF
>.|once|TRBJ2-1|TRBV27
TGTGCCAGCAGTTTCTATCCCCTGAGGCAGGGGAGGCATGAGCAGTTCTTC
CASSFYPLRQGRHEQFF
>.|.|TRBJ2-2|TRBV18
TGTGCCAGCTCACCCCGGGACCAAGCGAACACCGGGGAGCTGTTTTTT
CASSPRDQANTGELFF
>.|.|TRBJ1-6|TRBV2
TGTGCCAGCAGTGAACCTGGAAGGAATTCACCCCTCCACTTT
CASSEPGRNSPLHF
>.|.|TRBJ1-2|TRBV2
TGTGCCAGCAGGGGCCGGACGGATGGATATGGCTACACCTTC
CASRGRTDGYGYTF
>TRBD2|.|TRBJ2-7|TRBV2
TGTGCCAGCAGGGTGACTAGCGGGACCTACGAGCAGTACTTC
CASRVTSGTYEQYF
>.|.|TRBJ1-2|TRBV2
TGTGCCAGCAGTGAAGACGGGGGCCTCGGCTACACCTTC
CASSEDGGLGYTF
>.|.|TRBJ2-7|TRBV7-9
TGTGCCAGCAGCTCAACAGGGATCTCCTACGAGCAGTACTTC
CASSSTGISYEQYF
>TRBD2|few|TRBJ2-5|TRBV6-5
TGTGCCAGCGTCTTGGGACTAGCGGGAGAGACCCAGTACTTC
CASVLGLAGETQYF
>.|.|TRBJ1-4|TRBV5-6
TGTGCCAGCAGCTTGGGGACGTGGGGTGAAAAACTGTTTTTT
CASSLGTWGEKLFF
>TRBD2|.|TRBJ2-3|TRBV28
TGTGCCAGCAGTTTACCCGGGAGGGCAGATACGCAGTATTTT
CASSLPGRADTQYF
>TRBD1|once|TRBJ1-1|TRBV19
TGTGCCAGTAGTACTATACAGGGGTCCCGAACTGAAGCTTTCTTT
CASSTIQGSRTEAFF
>.|.|TRBJ2-3|TRBV19
TGTGCCAGTAGTAGCAGACAGGGCACAGATACGCAGTATTTT
CASSSRQGTDTQYF